This T cell receptor beta chain originates from a study of cytomegalovirus exposure and HLA in healthy donors. Whole-study results and caveats: The authors later found most CMV-associated TCR beta chains appeared HLA-restricted. Productive rates of about 90% or about 30% were seen for most TCR beta V segments in an earlier analysis. Cytomegalovirus association was listed for approximately 160 TCR beta chains.

The germline gives CDR1 SGHKS, CDR2 YYEKEE (reference sequence). V lost 0 bases, J lost 3 bases, and 1 base stayed unmatched. The CDR3 has 14 residues. It was with 60 Vbeta and 13 Jbeta primers that the PCR ran. The repertoire was sequenced with immunoSEQ multiplex PCR; TCRdb's copy has only in-frame clones and lacks some. The sample records 150,000 to 200,000 clones, roughly 80% being singletons. As regards this clone: Its antigen is as yet unknown.

The receptor was isolated from a woman aged 25 to 39 in good health and CMV-seropositive. V gene TRBV5-5 combines with J gene TRBJ2-7, with 9 bases aligning to TRBD1. Sequenced material: PBMCs. CDR3 in DNA: TGTGCCAGCAGCTTGGCGACAGGGGGCTACGAGCAGTACTTC. The encoded protein is CASSLATGGYEQYF. The variable domain in full, completed from reference TRBV5-5 and TRBJ2-7, reads DAGVTQSPTHLIKTRGQQVTLRCSPISGHKSVSWYQQVLGQGPQFIFQYYEKEERGRGNFPDRFSARQFPNYSSELNVNALLLGDSALYLCASSLATGGYEQYFGPGTRLTVT.